This TCR beta chain was sequenced in a study of T cell repertoires in cytomegalovirus infection. For the study at large: From public TCR beta signatures came an indication of both CMV infection and matching HLA type.

This clonotype was picked up a small number of times. A single record per CDR3 protein comes from TCRdb applying MiXCR to the reads. The sample has a few hundred thousand distinct CDR3 sequences; around 15% are singletons. The clonotype was recovered from a human donor in good health (CMV status not recorded). Some clones in this sample may be carry-over from other donors' samples. Source material: CD8+ T cells from PBMCs.

The CDR3 DNA is TGTGCCAGCAGCCAGATAGGCGCCAATGAGCAGTTCTTC. Protein: CASSQIGANEQFF. This rearrangement joins TRBV14 to TRBJ2-1, with D unresolved. The germline gives CDR1 SGHDN, CDR2 FVKESK. CDR3 length: 13 amino acids. Deletions cut 3 bases from V and 6 bases from J, with 9 bases between.